This TCR beta chain comes out of a study of blood T cell repertoires in COVID-19. Study summary: Donors in the United States, Italy and Spain gave samples during acute or convalescent COVID-19. Sources were T cells, B-cell-depleted T cells, or PBMCs; the material itself was cDNA or gDNA.

Authors' methods: Amplification of reference gene primers provided the estimated nucleated cell counts. The protocol was immunoSEQ multiplex PCR, while the TCRdb copy is restricted to in-frame clones and leaves out a portion. For V, J and clone size, that table is used; D and trimming come from the DNA. The top ten hold 5% to 8.5% of the sample, which has approximately 360,000 clones, 90% seen once. The CDR3 extends over 15 amino acids. The germline CDR1 and CDR2 sequences are LNHDA and SQIVND (reference sequence). V lost 7 bases to trimming and J lost 5 bases; unmatched junction nucleotides: 11. The sequencing sample was made of peripheral blood. The chain employs TRBV19 and TRBJ2-1; 7 bases map to TRBD2. This receptor was taken from a man between 18 and 35 years old with active or convalescent COVID-19. CDR3: CASKGGGAGNNEQFF. In nucleotides, the CDR3 is TGTGCCAGTAAGGGCGGGGGAGCCGGGAACAATGAGCAGTTCTTC.